Listed here are 6 T cell receptor beta chains from one sample, sequenced in a study of cytomegalovirus exposure and HLA in healthy donors. PCR primers comprised 60 Vbeta and 13 Jbeta primers. Profiling relied on immunoSEQ multiplex PCR, and the TCRdb table lists in-frame clones only, not all of them. The sample carries some 130,000 clones, approximately 80% recorded once. The sample consisted of PBMCs. These receptors all stem from a woman in her forties in good health and CMV-seropositive.

The chain recombines TRBV5-6 with TRBJ2-7, with D possibly TRBD1 on 5 matching bases. The V and J ends lost 5 bases and 2 bases respectively, with 8 bases between them. The length of the CDR3 is 12 residues. Germline values: CDR1 SGHDT, CDR2 YYEEEE. CDR3 nucleotide sequence: TGTGCCAGCAGTCTGGACACCTACGAGCAGTACTTC. This gives the protein CASSLDTYEQYF. Drawing the rest from reference TRBV5-6 and TRBJ2-7, the complete variable domain is DAGVTQSPTHLIKTRGQQVTLRCSPKSGHDTVSWYQQALGQGPQFIFQYYEEEERQRGNFPDRFSGHQFPNYSSELNVNALLLGDSALYLCASSLDTYEQYFGPGTRLTVT.

The V call is TRBV7-8, the J call TRBJ2-1; possible D gene TRBD1, 5 bases. Trimming stripped 5 bases from V and 1 base from J, with 9 bases between. The germline V gene encodes CDR1 SGHVS and CDR2 FQNEAQ. The CDR3 is made up of 14 amino acids. The CDR3 spells CASSQGQSYNEQFF. Written as DNA, the CDR3 is TGTGCCAGCAGCCAGGGCCAGTCCTACAATGAGCAGTTCTTC.

This clone has a handful of counts. The CDR3 protein is CASSLSGQLVSYEQYF. The CDR3 coding sequence is TGCGCCAGCAGCTTGTCTGGACAGCTAGTCTCCTACGAGCAGTACTTC. J is TRBJ2-5 and V is TRBV5-1, with D possibly TRBD1 on 6 matching bases. The end of the DNA aligns better with TRBJ2-7, so the J call may be wrong. This CDR3 is built from 16 residues. Germline loops: CDR1 SGHRS, CDR2 YFSETQ.

The V and J genes are TRBV7-8 and TRBJ1-1; 7 bases agree with TRBD1. Germline values: CDR1 SGHVS, CDR2 FQNEAQ. After removal of 5 bases from V and 3 bases from J, the junction contained 9 bases not matched to a gene. CDR3 size: 15 residues. CDR3 in amino acids: CASSPNRGAYTEAFF. CDR3 DNA: TGTGCCAGCAGCCCTAACAGGGGAGCGTACACTGAAGCTTTCTTT.

This clone was recorded a few times. The chain has TRBV7-2 and TRBJ2-7; no firm D call. Germline V gives CDR1 SGHTA, CDR2 FQGNSA. CDR3 length: 14 residues. V gave up 5 bases and J gave up 3 bases, with 14 bases separating them. This chain's CDR3 is CASSHTGSFYEQYF. The CDR3, as DNA: TGTGCCAGCAGCCACACCGGGTCCTTCTACGAGCAGTACTTC.

The chain joins TRBV29-1 to TRBJ1-1; 7 bases agree with TRBD1. The CDR3 is 14 residues long. V lost 0 bases, J lost 4 bases, and 5 bases stayed unmatched. Germline V gene sequence: CDR1 SQVTM, CDR2 ANQGSEA. The CDR3 DNA reads TGCAGCGTTGAAGAAGTAGCAGGGGGCACTGAAGCTTTCTTT. Protein product: CSVEEVAGGTEAFF.